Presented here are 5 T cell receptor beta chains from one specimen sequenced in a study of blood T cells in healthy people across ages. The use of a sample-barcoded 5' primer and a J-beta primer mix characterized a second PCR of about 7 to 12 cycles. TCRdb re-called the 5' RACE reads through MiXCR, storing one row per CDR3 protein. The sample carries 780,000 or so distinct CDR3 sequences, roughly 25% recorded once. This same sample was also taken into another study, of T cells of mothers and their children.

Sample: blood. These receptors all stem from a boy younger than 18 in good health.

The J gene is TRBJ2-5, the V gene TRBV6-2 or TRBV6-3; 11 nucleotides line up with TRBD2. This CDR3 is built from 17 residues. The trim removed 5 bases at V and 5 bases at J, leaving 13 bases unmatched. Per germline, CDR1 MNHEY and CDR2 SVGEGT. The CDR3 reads CASSISLMRTSGETQYF. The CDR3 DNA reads TGTGCCAGCAGTATATCTCTTATGCGGACTAGCGGGGAGACCCAGTACTTC.

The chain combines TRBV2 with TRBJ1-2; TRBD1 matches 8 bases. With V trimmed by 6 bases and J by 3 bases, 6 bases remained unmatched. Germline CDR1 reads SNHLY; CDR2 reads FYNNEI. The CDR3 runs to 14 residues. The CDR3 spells CASRMTGVDYGYTF. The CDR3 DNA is TGTGCCAGCAGGATGACAGGGGTAGACTATGGCTACACCTTC.

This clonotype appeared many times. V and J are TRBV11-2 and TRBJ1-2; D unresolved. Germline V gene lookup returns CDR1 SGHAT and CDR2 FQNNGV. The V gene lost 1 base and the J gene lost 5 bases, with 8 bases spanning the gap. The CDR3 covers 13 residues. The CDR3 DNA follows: TGTGCCAGCAGCTTAGGGACGGATTATGGCTACACCTTC. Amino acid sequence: CASSLGTDYGYTF.

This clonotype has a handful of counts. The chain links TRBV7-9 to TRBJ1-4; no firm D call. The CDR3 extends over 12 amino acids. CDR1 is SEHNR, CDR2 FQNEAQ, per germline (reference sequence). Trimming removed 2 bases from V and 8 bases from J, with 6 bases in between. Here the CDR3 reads CASSLIGEKLFF. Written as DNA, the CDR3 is TGTGCCAGCAGCTTAATTGGCGAAAAACTGTTTTTT.

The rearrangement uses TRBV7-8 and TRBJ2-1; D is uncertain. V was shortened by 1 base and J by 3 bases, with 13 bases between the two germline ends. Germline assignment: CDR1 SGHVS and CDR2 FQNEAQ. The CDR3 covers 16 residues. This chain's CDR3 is CASSLVGPIYYNEQFF. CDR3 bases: TGTGCCAGCAGCTTAGTAGGTCCGATCTACTACAATGAGCAGTTCTTC.